This T cell receptor beta chain was sequenced during a study of vaccination effects on CD4 cells after COVID-19. The overall study: Two-dose vaccination with either BNT162b2 or mRNA-1273 was given to the participants. General study points: Post-vaccine spike-reactive clones in convalescents were mainly new vaccine-induced clones.

Regarding this clone: Its antigen is currently unknown.

Antigen-specific CD4+ T cells were expanded (with viral peptide pools) by the ViraFEST assay ahead of sequencing. Following a roughly 10-day culture, CD4+ T cells were purified. This individual tested PCR-positive for SARS-CoV-2 infection between March and December 2020. With about 9.8 ug/ml peptides and about 9.5 IU/ml IL-2, over 1.5 million PBMC per well were cultured. Half of the medium was exchanged for IL-2 medium on both days 3 and 7. Using immunoSEQ multiplex PCR, the repertoire was profiled, and TCRdb retains in-frame clones only, with some absent. Of 20,000 to 30,000 clones in the sample, roughly 69% were seen once. The sample consisted of CD4+ T cells from PBMCs cultured with SARS-CoV-2 spike peptides, taken before COVID-19 vaccination. The receptor was isolated from a human donor who had a prior SARS-CoV-2 infection.

This CDR3 is CASSLLADTQYF. In DNA, the CDR3 is TGTGCCAGCAGTTTACTGGCAGATACGCAGTATTTT. The chain combines TRBV12-3 or TRBV12-4 with TRBJ2-3, with no clear D. V shed 2 bases and J shed 4 bases, with 4 bases lying between them. The CDR3 has 12 amino acids.